This T cell receptor beta chain was recovered during a study of control samples from healthy donors and cancer patients. Germline loops: CDR1 GTSNPN, CDR2 SVGIG (reference sequence). V gave up 3 bases and J gave up 0 bases, with 6 bases separating them. The CDR3 has 13 amino acids. Method: immunoSEQ multiplex PCR; TCRdb's copy keeps in-frame clones and lacks some. The sample contains roughly 76,000 clones, roughly 93% of which appear only once. The chain carries TRBV30 and TRBJ2-1; D remains ambiguous. The sequenced material came from PBMCs. The origin of this receptor is a woman between 35 and 50 years old with lung cancer. The DNA for the CDR3 is TGTGCCTGGAGATCAAGCTCCTACAATGAGCAGTTCTTC. Translation gives CAWRSSSYNEQFF.